These 6 T cell receptor beta chains came from one sample sequenced in a study of shared clonotypes between healthy human individuals. The data were produced by immunoSEQ multiplex PCR, yet TCRdb's version contains in-frame clones alone and is incomplete. The profile shows roughly 1,600,000 clones, around 98.5% of them singletons. Sequenced input: naive CD4+ T cells sorted from blood. The subset denotes: CD45RA+ positively selected. Source of these receptors: a young man in good health.

The rearrangement links TRBV10-3 to TRBJ1-1; D remains ambiguous. The length of the CDR3 is 15 residues. Trimming pared 0 bases from V and 1 base from J, leaving 9 bases between. Germline V CDR1 and CDR2: ENHRY, SYGVKD. The CDR3 DNA reads TGTGCCATCAGTGAGTCGCTCAGCCAGAACACTGAAGCTTTCTTT. This codes for CAISESLSQNTEAFF.

The rearrangement links TRBV29-1 to TRBJ2-1; D unresolved. Between the trimmed V and J ends, which lost 7 bases and 4 bases, there was a span of 5 bases. This CDR3 is built from 10 residues. The V gene's germline CDR1 is SQVTM and CDR2 ANQGSEA. Here the CDR3 reads CSAIYNEQFF. The DNA of the CDR3 is TGCAGCGCCATATACAATGAGCAGTTCTTC.

V is TRBV19 and J is TRBJ2-7; 11 nucleotides line up with TRBD1. CDR1 and CDR2 (germline): LNHDA, SQIVND (reference sequence). CDR3 length equals 14 residues. V dropped 6 bases and J dropped 0; count of bases not matched to a gene: 1. CDR3 in amino acids: CASSGQGASYEQYF. For the CDR3, the DNA is TGTGCCAGTAGCGGACAGGGGGCCTCCTACGAGCAGTACTTC.

V is TRBV11-2 and J is TRBJ2-2; possibly TRBD1 for D (5 bases). The length of the CDR3 is 14 residues. The germline V gene encodes CDR1 SGHAT and CDR2 FQNNGV. V dropped 6 bases and J dropped 4 bases, with 12 bases sitting between them. As DNA, the CDR3 is TGTGCCAGCAGTTACAGGTTGGGCACCGGGGAGCTGTTTTTT. It encodes CASSYRLGTGELFF.

V and J are TRBV6-1 and TRBJ2-2; TRBD2 matches at 9 bases. CDR1 is MNHNS and CDR2 is SASEGT in the germline V gene. The trim removed 2 bases at V and 7 bases at J, leaving 11 bases unmatched. The CDR3 totals 17 residues. The chain's CDR3 is CASSELVSGSFIGELFF. The CDR3 DNA reads as TGTGCCAGCAGTGAATTAGTTAGCGGGAGTTTTATCGGGGAGCTGTTTTTT.

The chain employs TRBV4-1 and TRBJ2-7; 9 nucleotides match TRBD1. The CDR3 runs to 17 residues. Germline-derived CDR1 and CDR2 are MGHRA and YSYEKL. J lost 5 bases, V lost 4 bases, and 15 bases had no gene match. The CDR3: CASSRHLTGGRANEQYF. The DNA for the CDR3 is TGCGCCAGCAGCCGGCATCTCACAGGGGGCCGTGCAAACGAGCAGTACTTC.